The 24 T cell receptor beta chains below were found in one sample sequenced in a study of blood T cell repertoires in COVID-19. Generated by immunoSEQ multiplex PCR, the TCRdb table keeps only in-frame clones and is missing some. The sample records roughly 87,000 clones, about 88% being singletons. Sequenced material: peripheral blood. These receptors all come from a woman older than 75 with active COVID-19.

CDR3: CASSLETASLFF. As DNA, the CDR3 is TGTGCCAGCAGCTTAGAGACTGCGTCTTTGTTTTTT. This rearrangement joins TRBV7-2 to TRBJ2-2, with D unclear. This CDR3 comprises 12 residues. Trimming left V 1 base short and J 15 bases short, with 12 bases between. Germline CDR1 reads SGHTA; CDR2 reads FQGNSA.

The rearrangement uses TRBV19 and TRBJ2-6; 7 positions match TRBD1. Germline lookup yields CDR1 LNHDA and CDR2 SQIVND (reference sequence). The CDR3 sequence is 16 residues long. Trimming removed 6 bases from V and 0 bases from J; junction bases left unmatched: 5. The CDR3 DNA reads TGTGCCAGTAGCGACAGGGTTATCTCTGGGGCCAACGTCCTGACTTTC. Translation: CASSDRVISGANVLTF.

The rearrangement joins TRBV28 to TRBJ1-5; 9 nucleotides line up with TRBD1. Germline-derived CDR1 and CDR2 are MDHEN and SYDVKM. V lost 4 bases and J lost 6; bases outside the gene matches: 4. This CDR3 contains 14 residues. The CDR3, as DNA: TGTGCCAGCAGTTGGGGACAGGGAGTTCAGCCCCAGCATTTT. It encodes CASSWGQGVQPQHF.

The chain carries TRBV7-2 and TRBJ2-1, with 7 bases fitting TRBD2. Germline-derived CDR1 and CDR2 are SGHTA and FQGNSA. The J segment lost 9 bases and the V segment lost 5 bases, leaving 7 bases of the junction unmatched. The CDR3 length is 13 residues. The CDR3 DNA reads as TGTGCCAGCAGCATCTCTACTAGCGCTGAGCAGTTCTTC. It encodes CASSISTSAEQFF.

This CDR3 is CASSLWAGNLGNTGELFF. The CDR3 nucleotides read TGTGCCAGCAGTTTATGGGCGGGGAACCTGGGTAACACCGGGGAGCTGTTTTTT. V gene TRBV27 combines with J gene TRBJ2-2; the D gene is possibly TRBD2 (6 bases). The CDR3 is 18 residues long. Germline CDR1 and CDR2: MNHEY and SMNVEV (reference sequence). Trimming took 1 base from V and 2 from J, leaving 17 bases between them.

The chain is built from TRBV4-1 and TRBJ2-7; 9 bases match TRBD2. CDR3 length: 18 residues. Germline lookup yields CDR1 MGHRA and CDR2 YSYEKL. V was pared by 0 bases and J by 1 base, with 10 bases of the junction left unmatched. CDR3 coding DNA: TGCGCCAGCAGCCAAGATCTCCCCGGCCTAGCGGGATCCTACGAGCAGTACTTC. Its translation is CASSQDLPGLAGSYEQYF.

The rearrangement links TRBV12-3 or TRBV12-4 to TRBJ2-1; D is perhaps TRBD2 (5 bases). V gave up 6 bases and J gave up 10 bases, with 16 bases separating them. The CDR3 extends over 13 amino acids. CDR3 DNA: TGTGCCAGCAGCCGTGACGGGATGCGGGAGCAGTTCTTC. Its protein product is CASSRDGMREQFF.

The CDR3 reads CASSASLHNEQFF. CDR3 nucleotides: TGTGCCAGCAGCGCCTCGCTACACAATGAGCAGTTCTTC. The rearrangement links TRBV9 to TRBJ2-1; D is undetermined. Germline V CDR1 and CDR2: SGDLS, YYNGEE. This CDR3 has 13 residues. Trimming pared 3 bases from V and 5 bases from J, leaving 9 bases between.

In nucleotides, the CDR3 is TGTGCCAGCAGTTCGGGACTAGCGGGGTACAATGAGCAGTTCTTC. Encoded protein: CASSSGLAGYNEQFF. The gene calls are TRBV6-6 and TRBJ2-1; 13 nucleotides match TRBD2. This CDR3 is 15 amino acids long. Germline assignment: CDR1 MNHNY and CDR2 SVGAGI (reference sequence). Trimming at V came to 4 bases and at J to 4 bases, leaving 1 base not matched to a gene.

The genes are TRBV7-9 and TRBJ1-4, with TRBD1 identical over 10 bases. V shed 3 bases, J shed 5 bases, and the junction held 3 bases outside the gene matches. The germline V gene encodes CDR1 SEHNR and CDR2 FQNEAQ (reference sequence). The CDR3 is made up of 15 amino acids. The CDR3 reads CASSLETGGNEKLFF. The CDR3 DNA reads as TGTGCCAGCAGCTTGGAGACAGGGGGCAATGAAAAACTGTTTTTT.

This clone was seen a few times. The J gene is TRBJ1-1, the V gene TRBV28, with 8 bases fitting TRBD1. Germline CDR1 is MDHEN and CDR2 is SYDVKM. The V and J ends lost 4 bases and 5 bases, in that order; junction bases with no gene match: 6. The CDR3 has 14 residues. The CDR3 reads CASSSRGRVTEAFF. The CDR3 DNA follows: TGTGCCAGCAGTTCCAGGGGGCGCGTTACTGAAGCTTTCTTT.

A single count supports this clone. The chain is built from TRBV6-6 and TRBJ1-6; tentative D call: TRBD1 (5 bases). Germline V gene data show CDR1 as MNHNY and CDR2 as SVGAGI (reference sequence). The CDR3 has 16 amino acids. V was trimmed by 2 bases and J by 10 bases, leaving 18 bases between them. The CDR3 region has the DNA TGTGCCAGCAGTTACCCCTCGGGGTCTGGGGGGTCACCCCTCCACTTT. Residues: CASSYPSGSGGSPLHF.

This rearrangement joins TRBV5-1 to TRBJ2-5; 10 nucleotides align to TRBD2. There are 17 residues in the CDR3. Germline CDR1 SGHRS, CDR2 YFSETQ. V shed 0 bases, J shed 1 base, and the junction held 6 bases outside the gene matches. CDR3 amino acids: CASSLGLAGARQETQYF. CDR3 in DNA: TGCGCCAGCAGCTTGGGGCTAGCGGGAGCCCGCCAAGAGACCCAGTACTTC. Full variable domain (outside the CDR3, taken from reference TRBV5-1 and TRBJ2-5): KAGVTQTPRYLIKTRGQQVTLSCSPISGHRSVSWYQQTPGQGLQFLFEYFSETQRNKGNFPGRFSGRQFSNSRSEMNVSTLELGDSALYLCASSLGLAGARQETQYFGPGTRLLVL.

The gene calls are TRBV6-5 and TRBJ2-7; a weak D match, TRBD1 (6 bases). Trimming shortened V by 8 bases and J by 0 bases, and 11 bases separated the two germline ends. Germline CDR1 and CDR2: MNHEY and SVGAGI. The CDR3 is 13 residues long. In DNA, the CDR3 is TGTGCCAGCGAACAGGACAGCTCCTACGAGCAGTACTTC. Its translation is CASEQDSSYEQYF.

The chain couples TRBV4-1 to TRBJ2-1; TRBD2 is a possible D gene (6 bases). The CDR3 is 15 residues long. The germline V and J ends were trimmed by 1 base and 15 bases, with 22 bases remaining between them. CDR1 and CDR2 from the germline V gene are MGHRA and YSYEKL. The CDR3 region is CASSQGDRRDLYRFF. The CDR3 DNA reads as TGCGCCAGCAGCCAAGGAGACCGGAGGGATCTTTATCGGTTCTTC.

The CDR3 DNA is TGTGCCAGCAGCGTAGAGGGCAGAAGGGGTGAAAAACTGTTTTTT. It encodes CASSVEGRRGEKLFF. V and J are TRBV9 and TRBJ1-4, with D possibly being TRBD1 (5 bases). This CDR3 comprises 15 residues. Trimming took 0 bases from V and 7 from J, leaving 13 bases between them. Germline CDR1 and CDR2: SGDLS and YYNGEE.

The chain has TRBV2 and TRBJ1-4, with 7 bases lining up with TRBD1. Germline V gives CDR1 SNHLY, CDR2 FYNNEI. The CDR3 sequence is 16 residues long. V shed 6 bases and J 7 bases; nucleotides not matched to a gene: 14. The CDR3 reads CASRRSTGVDSEKLFF. Written as DNA, the CDR3 is TGTGCCAGCAGGCGAAGCACAGGGGTAGATAGTGAAAAACTGTTTTTT.

The chain uses TRBV7-9 and TRBJ2-7; 10 positions match TRBD1. Losses at the gene ends were 4 bases for V and 4 bases for J; bases not matched to a gene: 13. CDR3 length equals 17 residues. In germline, CDR1 is SEHNR, CDR2 FQNEAQ (reference sequence). The DNA of the CDR3 is TGTGCCAGCAGCTCCGGAGCCGGGACAGGGGTTCTATACGAGCAGTACTTC. This gives the protein CASSSGAGTGVLYEQYF. Based on the CDR3 plus reference TRBV7-9 and TRBJ2-7, the full variable domain is DTGVSQNPRHKITKRGQNVTFRCDPISEHNRLYWYRQTLGQGPEFLTYFQNEAQLEKSRLLSDRFSAERPKGSFSTLEIQRTEQGDSAMYLCASSSGAGTGVLYEQYFGPGTRLTVT.

This clone was seen once. V and J are TRBV6-2 or TRBV6-3 and TRBJ2-1; D gene ambiguous. The CDR3 extends over 17 amino acids. Germline lookup yields CDR1 MNHEY and CDR2 SVGEGT. Trimming pared 2 bases from V and 4 bases from J, leaving 18 bases between. The CDR3 coding sequence is TGTGCCAGCAGTTACGCTCTACGTTCGCGTCCTTACAATGAGCAGTTCTTC. Translating gives CASSYALRSRPYNEQFF.

The chain combines TRBV29-1 with TRBJ1-2; possible D gene TRBD1, 6 bases. Germline CDR1 SQVTM, CDR2 ANQGSEA. The CDR3 has 14 amino acids. V was cut by 5 bases and J by 6 bases, with 19 bases left in between. CDR3 region: CSVLPGHQKDGYTF. CDR3 coding DNA: TGCAGCGTTCTTCCGGGACATCAGAAGGATGGCTACACCTTC.

V is TRBV28 and J is TRBJ1-4; D is uncertain. The V gene lost 2 bases and the J gene lost 0 bases, with 4 bases spanning the gap. CDR1 is MDHEN, CDR2 SYDVKM, per germline. CDR3 size: 14 residues. This CDR3 reads CASSLPATNEKLFF. The CDR3 nucleotides read TGTGCCAGCAGTTTACCAGCAACTAATGAAAAACTGTTTTTT. The entire variable domain, with the rest obtained from reference TRBV28 and TRBJ1-4, is as follows: DVKVTQSSRYLVKRTGEKVFLECVQDMDHENMFWYRQDPGLGLRLIYFSYDVKMKEKGDIPEGYSVSREKKERFSLILESASTNQTSMYLCASSLPATNEKLFFGSGTQLSVL.

The J gene is TRBJ2-2, the V gene TRBV7-9, with a possible D match to TRBD1 (6 bases). CDR1 is SEHNR and CDR2 is FQNEAQ in the germline V gene (reference sequence). CDR3 length equals 16 residues. With 5 bases removed from V and 6 bases from J, the gap between germline ends came to 19 bases. CDR3 DNA sequence: TGTGCCAGCAGCCCCGCCGTGGGGGCGCTTCCCGGGGAGCTGTTTTTT. Its protein is CASSPAVGALPGELFF.

V is TRBV11-2 and J is TRBJ2-2, with 10 nucleotides matching TRBD2. V shed 5 bases and J 7 bases; nucleotides not matched to a gene: 13. Germline values: CDR1 SGHAT, CDR2 FQNNGV. The CDR3 is 17 amino acids. The CDR3 here is CASSRNGLAGVGGELFF. The CDR3 DNA reads as TGTGCCAGCAGCCGCAATGGGCTAGCGGGAGTTGGCGGGGAGCTGTTTTTT. Using reference TRBV11-2 and TRBJ2-2 for the parts outside the CDR3, the full variable domain is EAGVAQSPRYKIIEKRQSVAFWCNPISGHATLYWYQQILGQGPKLLIQFQNNGVVDDSQLPKDRFSAERLKGVDSTLKIQPAKLEDSAVYLCASSRNGLAGVGGELFFGEGSRLTVL.

This chain joins TRBV7-3 and TRBJ1-2, with 8 bases aligning to TRBD1. The V segment lost 5 bases and the J segment 8 bases; nucleotides outside the gene matches: 7. Germline lookup yields CDR1 SGHTA and CDR2 FQGTGA. The CDR3 is 13 residues long. The CDR3 protein is CASSRTTGEGYTF. The CDR3 DNA reads as TGTGCCAGCAGCCGGACGACAGGGGAAGGCTACACCTTC.